Each of the 29 T cell receptor beta chains below was sequenced from the same sample in a study of tumor-infiltrating lymphocytes in primary liver carcinoma (dated by TCRdb to 2016 to 2017). Total RNA and DNA were co-extracted from around 18-30 mg of bulk tissue with the AllPrep DNA/RNA mini kit, without cell sorting. The sample was run on an Illumina HiSeq 2500. Starting from approximately 460 ng total RNA, TCRbeta-specific cDNA was produced by reverse transcription with a constant-region primer and ProtoScript II reverse transcriptase. Three nested multiplex PCR rounds, following a slightly modified ARM-PCR procedure, were used to build the TCRbeta libraries. The first two PCR rounds used multiplex TRBV1-TRBV30 forward primers with a Cbeta reverse primer, each for roughly 10 cycles. The public reads were quality trimmed at Q25 with fastp and then assembled into clones with MiXCR by TCRdb, keeping productive beta chains. CDR3 protein sequences are deduplicated, and each keeps its most common genes and DNA. Present in this sample are about 210,000 distinct CDR3 sequences, around four fifths of which were seen just once. The ten largest make up around 18% of the sample.

Input material: tumor tissue from primary liver carcinoma. These receptors were collected from a man in his forties with primary liver carcinoma and hepatitis B virus infection.

About this clonotype itself: The junction departs from the called germline gene at one end, perhaps through a read error. This rearrangement joins TRBV6-1 to TRBJ2-7; D perhaps matches TRBD1 (5 bases). The CDR3 totals 12 residues. CDR1 MNHNS and CDR2 SASEGT come from the germline V gene. CDR3 coding DNA: TGTACCAGCAGCGTCAGGGTCTACGAGCAGTACTTC. Protein: CTSSVRVYEQYF.

As to this clonotype: One junction end does not reproduce the germline sequence, and a read error may be involved. The chain combines TRBV12-3 or TRBV12-4 with TRBJ2-2; D gene ambiguous. The CDR3 has 15 amino acids. CDR3 sequence: CVSSLVLGCGGELFF. The DNA of the CDR3 is TGTGTCAGCAGTTTAGTTCTGGGGTGTGGGGGGGAGCTGTTTTTT.

On this clonotype: The conserved final phenylalanine or tryptophan is absent from the CDR3, which likely points to a read error. The chain carries TRBV29-1 and TRBJ1-1; 8 bases agree with TRBD1. Germline V gives CDR1 SQVTM, CDR2 ANQGSEA. There are 14 residues in the CDR3. V trimming: 6 bases; J trimming: 1 base; junction bases outside the gene matches: 7. The CDR3 is CSVTGDATNTEAFL. The CDR3 bases are TGCAGCGTGACAGGGGATGCAACGAACACTGAAGCTTTCTTA.

The chain joins TRBV4-3 to TRBJ2-3; 12 nucleotides agree with TRBD2. Germline values: CDR1 LGHNA, CDR2 YSLEER. This CDR3 is built from 16 residues. The V gene end was trimmed by 7 bases and the J gene end by 6 bases; junction bases not matched to a gene: 11. Written as DNA, the CDR3 is TGCGCCAGCAACCAGAGACTAGCGGGAGTGGTGGATACGCAGTATTTT. Protein: CASNQRLAGVVDTQYF.

J is TRBJ2-5 and V is TRBV11-2; perhaps TRBD2 as D (6 bases). V was clipped by 5 bases and J by 8 bases, with 30 bases between them. The CDR3 contains 18 residues. Germline V gene data show CDR1 as SGHAT and CDR2 as FQNNGV. The DNA for the CDR3 is TGTGCCAGCAGCCCTCGTTCAATCCAGGGTACTGGGCGGGATACCCAGTACTTC. It translates to CASSPRSIQGTGRDTQYF.

V and J are TRBV5-4 and TRBJ2-2, with D perhaps TRBD1 or TRBD2 (6 bases each). CDR1 and CDR2 (germline): SGHNT, YYREEE (reference sequence). The CDR3 is 17 residues long. V gave up 4 bases and J gave up 5 bases, with 21 bases separating them. DNA for the CDR3: TGTGCCAGCAGCATCGCAGGGCGGGACAAATTGACCGGGGAGCTGTTTTTT. Translation gives CASSIAGRDKLTGELFF.

CDR3 nucleotide sequence: TGCAGCGTTGAGACTAGCGCGGCGAACACCGGGGGCCTGTTTTTT. It yields the protein CSVETSAANTGGLFF. The genes are TRBV29-1 and TRBJ2-2, with TRBD2 matching 8 bases. Germline V gene sequence: CDR1 SQVTM, CDR2 ANQGSEA. The ends lost 3 bases at V and 14 bases at J; junction bases unmatched: 17. The CDR3 runs to 15 residues.

The gene calls are TRBV29-1 and TRBJ2-1, with a tentative D call TRBD2 (6 bases). In germline, CDR1 is SQVTM, CDR2 ANQGSEA. The V gene lost 7 bases and the J gene lost 9 bases, with 22 bases spanning the gap. CDR3 length: 14 residues. The CDR3 protein is CSGQGLPRVGEQFF. For the CDR3, the DNA is TGCAGCGGGCAAGGACTACCAAGAGTAGGTGAGCAGTTCTTC.

Concerning this clonotype: At one boundary the junction diverges from the germline segment, which might be a read error. The chain recombines TRBV11-3 with TRBJ2-1; TRBD2 is a possible D gene (5 bases). CDR1 and CDR2 (germline): SGHNT, YENEEA. CDR3 length: 17 amino acids. The CDR3 DNA is TGTGCCTGCAGCCTAGGCGTACCGGGAATCCCCCACAATGAGCAGTTCTTC. This codes for CACSLGVPGIPHNEQFF.

The CDR3 is CASSYRASGNFNSYNEQFF. Here the CDR3 DNA reads TGTGCCAGCAGTTACCGGGCAAGCGGGAATTTTAACTCCTACAATGAGCAGTTCTTC. The V gene is TRBV6-7, the J gene TRBJ2-1; 7 bases map to TRBD2. TRBV6-7 is an ORF for which the function is uncertain. V dropped 2 bases and J dropped 0; count of bases not matched to a gene: 13. The CDR3 extends over 19 amino acids.

This clonotype was detected many times. The chain combines TRBV5-6 with TRBJ2-3; 9 bases agree with TRBD2. Germline trimming cut 0 bases from V and 4 bases from J; bases unmatched to any gene: 3. CDR1 SGHDT and CDR2 YYEEEE come from the germline V gene. The CDR3 covers 15 residues. The CDR3 region has the DNA TGTGCCAGCAGCTTGGATAGCGGGGGATCAGATACGCAGTATTTT. As protein: CASSLDSGGSDTQYF. Complete variable domain (other parts from reference TRBV5-6 and TRBJ2-3): DAGVTQSPTHLIKTRGQQVTLRCSPKSGHDTVSWYQQALGQGPQFIFQYYEEEERQRGNFPDRFSGHQFPNYSSELNVNALLLGDSALYLCASSLDSGGSDTQYFGPGTRLTVL.

With respect to this clonotype: One junction end disagrees with the germline gene, perhaps due to a read error. The rearrangement links TRBV29-1 to TRBJ2-2, with 7 bases that match TRBD1. Germline V gives CDR1 SQVTM, CDR2 ANQGSEA. The CDR3 runs 14 residues. CDR3 region: CRVETGPNTGELFF. As DNA, the CDR3 is TGCAGGGTTGAGACAGGGCCAAACACCGGGGAGCTGTTTTTT.

This clonotype was recorded at least ten times. The chain is built from TRBV5-1 and TRBJ2-2, with no clear D. The germline V and J ends were trimmed by 7 bases and 1 base, with 14 bases remaining between them. This CDR3 has 15 amino acids. Germline CDR1 is SGHRS and CDR2 is YFSETQ. CDR3 nucleotides: TGCGCCAGCTGGGCCGGAAGCGAGAACACCGGGGAGCTGTTTTTT. Its translation: CASWAGSENTGELFF.

The table lists this clonotype with a few counts. This may come from a read error, since a much larger clone is one base off. This chain links TRBV7-8 with TRBJ1-1; D not resolved. The V gene's germline CDR1 is SGHVS and CDR2 FQNEAQ. This CDR3 region has 13 residues. CDR3 nucleotides: TGTGCCAGCAGCCGTCAGAGGAACACTGAAGCTATCTTT. As protein: CASSRQRNTEAIF.

The CDR3: CSVARDWGMNTEAFF. In DNA form, the CDR3 reads TGCAGCGTTGCCAGGGACTGGGGCATGAACACTGAAGCTTTCTTT. This chain joins TRBV29-1 and TRBJ1-1; a weak D match, TRBD1 (5 bases). The CDR3 is 15 amino acids. Germline V gives CDR1 SQVTM, CDR2 ANQGSEA. V was shortened by 4 bases and J by 0 bases, with 15 bases between the two germline ends.

In regard to this clonotype: A read error may account for a junction end that differs from germline. This chain uses TRBV4-1 with TRBJ2-4; 7 nucleotides align to TRBD2. The length of the CDR3 is 16 residues. The germline V gene encodes CDR1 MGHRA and CDR2 YSYEKL. CDR3 nucleotide sequence: TGCGCCAGCAGCCGGGTACTAGCGCTGGGGGGAAACATTCAGTGCTTC. Its protein is CASSRVLALGGNIQCF.

Worth noting for this clonotype: The germline gene is not matched at one end of the junction; a read error may be the cause. The chain carries TRBV29-1 and TRBJ1-1; the D gene is possibly TRBD1 (5 bases). CDR1 and CDR2 from the germline V gene are SQVTM and ANQGSEA. The CDR3 is made up of 15 amino acids. CDR3 in DNA: TGCAACGTTCTTCCGGGGTGGGGGATGAGCACTGAAGCTTTCTTT. This encodes CNVLPGWGMSTEAFF. Based on the CDR3 plus reference TRBV29-1 and TRBJ1-1, the full variable domain is SAVISQKPSRDICQRGTSLTIQCQVDSQVTMMFWYRQQPGQSLTLIATANQGSEATYESGFVIDKFPISRPNLTFSTLTVSNMSPEDSSIYLCNVLPGWGMSTEAFFGQGTRLTVV.

This rearrangement joins TRBV24-1 to TRBJ2-3, with TRBD2 matching over 7 bases. After removal of 6 bases from V and 4 bases from J, the junction contained 9 bases not matched to a gene. In germline, CDR1 is KGHDR, CDR2 SFDVKD. This CDR3 contains 15 residues. This CDR3 is CATSSSRERPDTQYF. CDR3 bases: TGTGCCACCAGTTCCTCGCGGGAGCGGCCAGATACGCAGTATTTT.

A note on this clonotype: A single base separates this from a much larger clone, so it may be a read error. The chain recombines TRBV5-1 with TRBJ2-1; D perhaps matches TRBD2 (6 bases). The ends were cut back, 4 bases at V and 0 bases at J, with 14 bases in the middle. The length of the CDR3 is 16 residues. Germline assignment: CDR1 SGHRS and CDR2 YFSETQ. CDR3 sequence: CASSLTSWSSYNEQFF. The DNA for the CDR3 is TGCGCCAGCAGCCTTACTAGCTGGAGCTCCTACAATGAGCAGTTCTTC.

Notes on this clonotype: A junction end diverges from the germline sequence, so it may reflect a read error. CDR3 region: CSVYGTMDRGELLF. The DNA for the CDR3 is TGCAGCGTCTATGGGACAATGGATCGCGGGGAGCTGCTCTTT. This sequence joins TRBV29-1 and TRBJ2-2; D tentatively fits TRBD1 or TRBD2 (6 bases each). CDR3 size: 14 residues. From germline, CDR1 is SQVTM and CDR2 ANQGSEA.

A word on this clonotype: An end of the junction differs from the germline gene, which may be a read error. J is TRBJ2-1 and V is TRBV7-8; 7 nucleotides line up with TRBD1. The germline CDR1 and CDR2 sequences are SGHVS and FQNEAQ. This CDR3 region has 15 residues. The CDR3, as DNA: TGTGCCAGCTCTCCCAGGGGGATGGGCGACAATAAGCAGTTCTTC. It is translated as CASSPRGMGDNKQFF. Using reference TRBV7-8 and TRBJ2-1 for the parts outside the CDR3, the full variable domain is GAGVSQSPRYKVAKRGQDVALRCDPISGHVSLFWYQQALGQGPEFLTYFQNEAQLDKSGLPSDRFFAERPEGSVSTLKIQRTQQEDSAVYLCASSPRGMGDNKQFFGPGTRLTVL.

Remarks on this clonotype: One end of the junction is discordant with germline, which a read error may explain. The chain links TRBV10-3 to TRBJ2-1; D is unresolved. The germline CDR1 and CDR2 sequences are ENHRY and SYGVKD. This CDR3 is 15 amino acids long. The CDR3, as DNA: TGTGCCATCAGAAGTGACTTAAACTCCTACAATGAGCAGTTGTTC. Protein product: CAIRSDLNSYNEQLF.

Notes on this clonotype: An end of the junction does not agree with germline; a read error may underlie this. V is TRBV6-6 and J is TRBJ2-7, with 12 positions matching TRBD1. Germline loops: CDR1 MNHNY, CDR2 SVGAGI (reference sequence). CDR3 length equals 16 residues. The CDR3 loop reads CASSSTPGQGARGQYF. CDR3 in DNA: TGTGCTAGCAGTTCTACCCCGGGACAGGGGGCGCGTGGGCAGTACTTC.

Notes on this clonotype: The junction differs from germline at one of its ends, possibly a read error. The rearrangement links TRBV11-2 to TRBJ2-7; tentative D call: TRBD1 (5 bases). The CDR3 totals 14 residues. Per germline, CDR1 SGHAT and CDR2 FQNNGV. The CDR3 nucleotides are TGTGCAAGCAGCTCTAACAGGAACCCCTACGAGGAGTACTTC. Its translation: CASSSNRNPYEEYF.

The chain joins TRBV29-1 to TRBJ2-7, with 8 bases matching TRBD2. CDR1 SQVTM and CDR2 ANQGSEA come from the germline V gene. This CDR3 comprises 14 residues. V gave up 6 bases and J gave up 3 bases; unmatched junction bases: 10. CDR3 DNA: TGCAGCGTGTCACTCGGGACTAGTGGCTACGAGCAGTACTTC. Translating gives CSVSLGTSGYEQYF.

A word on this clonotype: A much larger clone lies a single base off, so this may be a read error. The chain links TRBV19 to TRBJ2-5; D gene unclear. The CDR3 is made up of 14 amino acids. Trimming removed 8 bases at V and 7 bases at J, with 20 bases between. Germline CDR1 is LNHDA and CDR2 is SQIVND (reference sequence). For the CDR3, the DNA is TGTGCCAGTGGCCGAGACGCCGGGTTGGGGACCCAGTACTTC. It codes for CASGRDAGLGTQYF.

Concerning this clonotype itself: Its ends do not fully match the called genes, so a read error is possible. The chain employs TRBV6-2 or TRBV6-3 and TRBJ1-5; tentatively, D is TRBD1 (5 bases). The CDR3 extends over 14 amino acids. Germline loops: CDR1 MNHEY, CDR2 SVGEGT. Here the CDR3 DNA reads TGTGCCTGCATCCTGGTGAAAGGGGATCAGCCCCAACATTTC. As protein: CACILVKGDQPQHF.

Of note for this clonotype: The CDR3 carries no conserved terminal phenylalanine or tryptophan, so it likely arises from a read error. The genes are TRBV11-1 and TRBJ2-3; TRBD2 is a possible D gene (6 bases). The CDR3 consists of 14 residues. The germline V gene has CDR1 SGHAT and CDR2 FQDESV (reference sequence). CDR3 in DNA: TGTACCAGCGGCAATTGGGAGGAGGAAGATACGCAGTATATT. This gives the protein CTSGNWEEEDTQYI.

Points on this clonotype: The junction shows a germline mismatch at one end, possibly a read error. The genes are TRBV4-3 and TRBJ1-6; 10 positions agree with TRBD1. The V gene's germline CDR1 is LGHNA and CDR2 YSLEER. The CDR3 has 16 amino acids. The CDR3 DNA sequence: TGCACCAGGAGCTCCTGGGACAGGGGAACGAATTCACCCCTCCACTTT. Its protein is CTRSSWDRGTNSPLHF.